This T cell receptor beta chain was captured by sequencing in a study of identical twins (TCRdb year 2016). Study-level background: To test whether fetal clonotypes persist, this study deep-sequenced TCR alpha and beta repertoires from monozygotic twins, from unrelated adults of various ages, and from cord blood. Replicate twin experiments were performed at different times using different library preparation protocols to rule out contamination. What the study reported, not specific to this receptor: Zero-insertion analyses could be partly confounded by invariant T cells such as MAIT and iNKT, though diverse VJ usage argued against such confounding for most clonotypes. Conclusions relied on cross-sectional statistical analysis, since the same donors could not be followed over many years. Compared with coincidental sharing between unrelated individuals, out-of-frame TCR alpha sequences shared between twins showed an excess of sequences with low generation probability. In beta out-of-frame sequences, excess twin sharing was weaker, because having fewer shared sequences lowered the signal-to-noise ratio. Recombination models systematically underestimated out-of-frame TCR alpha sharing in monozygotic twins but agreed with sharing between unrelated individuals. Fewer insertions were carried by abundant cord blood beta clonotypes, a similar but weaker trend appeared in young adult naive repertoires, and no such trend appeared in memory repertoires.

The germline V gene gives CDR1 as SQVTM and CDR2 as ANQGSEA. V lost 7 bases and J lost 4 bases, and the count of bases not matched to a germline gene is 5. The CDR3 covers 12 residues, taking in both the cysteine and the phenylalanine. The read is trimmed to its CDR3 DNA, 36 bases read in frame from base 1. Library preparation used 5' RACE. The sample was run on an Illumina HiSeq 2000. A universal primer binding site was introduced by template switching, and a unique molecular identifier was present in the final cDNA, enabling accurate counting of TCR cDNA molecules. First-strand cDNA for TCR alpha and beta chains was synthesized from specific primers in the conserved constant-segment region. Each cDNA library was double barcoded, with a SMART-Mk sample barcode plus Illumina barcodes, to control for contamination. TruSeq adapter sequences and Illumina sample barcodes were added in two successive PCR steps. The Illumina HiSeq platform was used with custom primers to sequence TCR alpha and beta cDNA libraries. On the study's bioinformatics: Raw reads were processed with MiGEC to extract unique molecular identifiers, and MiXCR was used to determine CDR3 positions. Recombination models were inferred per individual with the repgenHMM and IGoR tools using an EM algorithm. Shared clonotype analysis was performed with the tcR package in R, normalizing sharing by the product of cloneset sizes. To study raw recombination without the effects of thymic and clonal selection, out-of-frame nonproductive sequences were analyzed. The public reads were reanalyzed by TCRdb: fastp trimming at Q25, MiXCR alignment, in-frame beta chains only. Under each unique CDR3 protein, matching rows form one entry showing the most common genes and DNA. It is TCRdb's table, rather than the study itself, that gives the V and J calls and clone size. This sample lists 1.5 million to 2 million distinct CDR3 sequences; about 32% were detected once. Together, the top ten hold about 0.27% of the sample.

This clonotype was counted many times. What antigen it recognizes has not been identified. Base-call qualities are not available, and no considerably larger clone is one nucleotide away. Every donor in the study was a healthy Caucasian. The specimen sequenced was cord blood. The source of this sequence is a newborn girl in good health. Recombination linked TRBV29-1 to TRBJ2-3; TRBD1 lines up with 7 middle nucleotides. The base sequence is TGCAGCGCGGTCGACAGGGCAGATACGCAGTATTTT. Translated, it gives CSAVDRADTQYF.